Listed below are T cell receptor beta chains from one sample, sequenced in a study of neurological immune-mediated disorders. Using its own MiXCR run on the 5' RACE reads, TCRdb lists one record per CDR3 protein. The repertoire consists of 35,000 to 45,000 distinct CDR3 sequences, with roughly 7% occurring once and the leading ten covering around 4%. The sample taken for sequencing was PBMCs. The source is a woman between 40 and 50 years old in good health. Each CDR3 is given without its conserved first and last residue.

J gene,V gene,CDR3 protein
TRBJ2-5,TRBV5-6,ASSLSRSPQETQY
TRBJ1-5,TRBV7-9,ASSPHQGSQPQH
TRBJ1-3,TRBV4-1,ASSQDTQGAKGNTIY
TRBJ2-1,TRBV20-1,SEGGDPPNNEQF
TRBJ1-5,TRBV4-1,ASSQTHSNQPQH
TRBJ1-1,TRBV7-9,ASSHKRPQGANNEAF
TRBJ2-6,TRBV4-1,ASSPRDSSGANVLT
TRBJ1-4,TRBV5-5,ASSFLGQGARRDEKLF
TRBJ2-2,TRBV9,ASRPGLRGELF
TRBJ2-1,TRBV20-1,SARYPDNEQF
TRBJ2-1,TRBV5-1,ASSFDRMSSYNEQF
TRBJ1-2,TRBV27,ASGDSGGFYGYT
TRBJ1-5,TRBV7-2,ASSLAVNQPQH
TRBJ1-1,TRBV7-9,ASSTGLIEAF
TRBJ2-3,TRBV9,ASSSSPSTDTQY
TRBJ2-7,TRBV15,ATSRGGGPSYEQY
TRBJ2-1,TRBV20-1,SAPPSGRVNEQF
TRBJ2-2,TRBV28,ASKEGDRNTGELF
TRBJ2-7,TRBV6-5,ASSYWKRAGGLREQY
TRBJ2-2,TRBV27,ASSSGQGGYTGELF
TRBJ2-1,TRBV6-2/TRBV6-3,ASSSGRDEQF
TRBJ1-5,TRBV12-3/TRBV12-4,ASSLVGQAQH
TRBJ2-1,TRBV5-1,ASSDEGRKQF
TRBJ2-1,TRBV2,ASSEASGAIINEQF
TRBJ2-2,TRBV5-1,ASSLSTNTGELF
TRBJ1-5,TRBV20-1,SASEGLQPQH
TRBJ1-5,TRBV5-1,ASSLVPLGEGQPQH
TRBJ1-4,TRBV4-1,ASSQEGEKLF
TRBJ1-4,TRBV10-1,ASSETGTGREKLF
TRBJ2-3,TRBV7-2,ASSRRVAGKTDTQY
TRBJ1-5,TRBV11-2,ASSPGPPSNQPQH
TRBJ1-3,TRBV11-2,ASSSLGTGPSGNTIY
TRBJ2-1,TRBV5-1,ASSLVPSGGPYNEQF
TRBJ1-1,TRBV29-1,SVAGQDGTEAF
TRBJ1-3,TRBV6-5,ASRSSSGNTIY
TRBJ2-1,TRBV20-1,GARTSNEKF
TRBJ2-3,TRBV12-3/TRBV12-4,ASSPHQWVGSDTQY
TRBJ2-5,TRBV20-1,SAPVGGRETQY
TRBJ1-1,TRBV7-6,ASSLGQGALNTEAF
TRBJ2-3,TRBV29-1,SVTTAGGYTDTQY
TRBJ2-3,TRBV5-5,ASSSTPIDTQY
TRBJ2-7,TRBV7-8,ASSKTIGVNFYEQY
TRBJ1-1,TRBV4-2,ASTLNRAEAF
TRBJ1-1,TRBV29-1,SLDGGNTEAF
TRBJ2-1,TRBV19,ASSIQAGGAYNEQF
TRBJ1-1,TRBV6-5,ASSSDREVTEAF
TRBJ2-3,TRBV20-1,SARDQGGEEGDTQY
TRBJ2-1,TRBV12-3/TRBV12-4,ASIPGGSGYNEQF
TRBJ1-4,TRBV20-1,SARRGENEKLF
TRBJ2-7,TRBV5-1,ASSPDRGEQY
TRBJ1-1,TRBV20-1,SARDQVLGTEAF
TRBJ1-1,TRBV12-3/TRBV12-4,ASCMNTEAF
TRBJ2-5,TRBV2,ASSTNRGETQY
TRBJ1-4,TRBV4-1,ASSQAKDSGNLEKLF
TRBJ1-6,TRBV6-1,ASSADRLNSPLH
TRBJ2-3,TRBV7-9,ASSPLGAISTDTQY
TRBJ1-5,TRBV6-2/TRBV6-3,ASLPNGLGQTQH
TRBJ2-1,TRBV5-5,ASSLRQGAGEQF
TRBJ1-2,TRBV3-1,ASSQHRDRVGYT